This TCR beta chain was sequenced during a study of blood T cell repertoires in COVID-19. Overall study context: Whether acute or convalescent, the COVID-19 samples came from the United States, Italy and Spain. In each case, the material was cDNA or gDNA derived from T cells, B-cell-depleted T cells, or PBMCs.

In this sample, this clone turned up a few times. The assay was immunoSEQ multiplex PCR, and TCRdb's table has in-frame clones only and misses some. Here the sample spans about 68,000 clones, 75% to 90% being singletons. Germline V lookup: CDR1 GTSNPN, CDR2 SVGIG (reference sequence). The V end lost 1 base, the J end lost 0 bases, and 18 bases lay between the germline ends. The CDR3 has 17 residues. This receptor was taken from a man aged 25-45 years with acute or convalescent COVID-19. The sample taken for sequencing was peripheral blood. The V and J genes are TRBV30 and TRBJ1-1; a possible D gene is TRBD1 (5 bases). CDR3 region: CAWSDSGNWGMNTEAFF. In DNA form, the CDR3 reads TGTGCCTGGAGTGACAGCGGGAACTGGGGGATGAACACTGAAGCTTTCTTT.